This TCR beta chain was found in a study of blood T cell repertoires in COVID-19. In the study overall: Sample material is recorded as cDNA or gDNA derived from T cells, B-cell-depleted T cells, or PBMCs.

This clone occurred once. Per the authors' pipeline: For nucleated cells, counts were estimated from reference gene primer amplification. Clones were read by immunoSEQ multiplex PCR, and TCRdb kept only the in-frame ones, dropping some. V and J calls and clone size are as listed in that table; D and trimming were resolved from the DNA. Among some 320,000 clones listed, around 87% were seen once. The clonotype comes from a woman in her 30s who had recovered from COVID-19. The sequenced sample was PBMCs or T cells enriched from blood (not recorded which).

The CDR3 loop is CASSFYKGQGSQPQHF. CDR3 coding DNA: TGTGCCAGCAGCTTCTACAAGGGACAGGGGAGTCAGCCCCAGCATTTT. The V gene is TRBV7-9, the J gene TRBJ1-5; 10 bases are a match to TRBD1. Germline CDR1 SEHNR, CDR2 FQNEAQ (reference sequence). Germline trimming cut 3 bases from V and 6 bases from J; bases unmatched to any gene: 8. The CDR3 sequence is 16 residues long.